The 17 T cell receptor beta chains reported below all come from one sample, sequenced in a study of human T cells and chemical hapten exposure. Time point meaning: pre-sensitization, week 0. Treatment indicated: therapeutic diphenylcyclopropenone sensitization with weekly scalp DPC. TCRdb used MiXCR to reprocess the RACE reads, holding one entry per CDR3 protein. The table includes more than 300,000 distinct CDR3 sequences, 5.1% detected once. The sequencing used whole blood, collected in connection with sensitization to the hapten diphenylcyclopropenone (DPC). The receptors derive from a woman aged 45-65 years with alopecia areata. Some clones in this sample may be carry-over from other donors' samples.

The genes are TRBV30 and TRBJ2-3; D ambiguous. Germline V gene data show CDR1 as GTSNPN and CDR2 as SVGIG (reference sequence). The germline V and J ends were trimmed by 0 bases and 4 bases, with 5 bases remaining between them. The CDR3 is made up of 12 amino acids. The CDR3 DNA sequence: TGTGCCTGGAGTGTGGTCGCAGATACGCAGTATTTT. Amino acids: CAWSVVADTQYF.

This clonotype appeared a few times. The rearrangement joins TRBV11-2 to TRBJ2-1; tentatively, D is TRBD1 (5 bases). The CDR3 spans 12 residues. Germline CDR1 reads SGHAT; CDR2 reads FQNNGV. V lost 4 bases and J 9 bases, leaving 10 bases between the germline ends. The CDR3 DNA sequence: TGTGCCAGCAGCTCCAGGGATAGTGAGCAGTTCTTC. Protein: CASSSRDSEQFF.

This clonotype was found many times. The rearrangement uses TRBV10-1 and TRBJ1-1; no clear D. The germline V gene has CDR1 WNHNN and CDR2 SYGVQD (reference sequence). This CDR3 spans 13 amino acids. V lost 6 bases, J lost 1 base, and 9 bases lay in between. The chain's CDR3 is CASRLERNTEAFF. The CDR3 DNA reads TGCGCCAGCAGGTTGGAAAGGAACACTGAAGCTTTCTTT.

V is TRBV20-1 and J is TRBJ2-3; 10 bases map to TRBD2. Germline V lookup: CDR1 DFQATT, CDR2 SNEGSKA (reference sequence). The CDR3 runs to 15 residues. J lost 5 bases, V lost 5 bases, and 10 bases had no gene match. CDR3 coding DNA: TGCAGTGCTCCCACCCCAGCGGGAGGGGTAGATACGCAGTATTTT. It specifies CSAPTPAGGVDTQYF.

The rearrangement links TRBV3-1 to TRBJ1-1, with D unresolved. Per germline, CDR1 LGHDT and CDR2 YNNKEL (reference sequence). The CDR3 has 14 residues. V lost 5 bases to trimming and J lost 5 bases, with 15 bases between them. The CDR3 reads CASSTLEGKTEAFF. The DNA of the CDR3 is TGTGCCAGCAGCACTCTAGAGGGAAAGACTGAAGCTTTCTTT.

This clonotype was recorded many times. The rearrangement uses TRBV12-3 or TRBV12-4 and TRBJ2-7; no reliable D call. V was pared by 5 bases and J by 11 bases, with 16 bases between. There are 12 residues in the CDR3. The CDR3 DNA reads TGTGCCAGCAGTCCATCGGGCACCCTGGAGTACTTC. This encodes CASSPSGTLEYF.

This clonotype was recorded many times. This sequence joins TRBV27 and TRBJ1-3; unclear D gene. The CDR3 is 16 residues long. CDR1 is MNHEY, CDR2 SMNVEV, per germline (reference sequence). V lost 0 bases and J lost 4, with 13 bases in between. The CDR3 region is CASSLSLSPGGNTIYF. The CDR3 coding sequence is TGTGCCAGCAGTTTATCCCTCTCTCCGGGGGGAAACACCATATATTTT.

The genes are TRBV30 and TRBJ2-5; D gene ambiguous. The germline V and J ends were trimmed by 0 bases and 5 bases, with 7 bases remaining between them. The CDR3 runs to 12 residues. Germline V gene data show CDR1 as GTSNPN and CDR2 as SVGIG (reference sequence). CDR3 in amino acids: CAWSVNIETQYF. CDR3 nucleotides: TGTGCCTGGAGTGTTAATATTGAGACCCAGTACTTC. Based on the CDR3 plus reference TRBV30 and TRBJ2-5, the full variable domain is SQTIHQWPATLVQPVGSPLSLECTVEGTSNPNLYWYRQAAGRGLQLLFYSVGIGQISSEVPQNLSASRPQDRQFILSSKKLLLSDSGFYLCAWSVNIETQYFGPGTRLLVL.

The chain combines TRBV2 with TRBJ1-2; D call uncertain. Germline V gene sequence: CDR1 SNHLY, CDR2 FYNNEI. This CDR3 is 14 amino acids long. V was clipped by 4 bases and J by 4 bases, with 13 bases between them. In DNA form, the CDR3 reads TGTGCCAGCAGTGGAGGAGGGAATAGCTATGGCTACACCTTC. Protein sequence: CASSGGGNSYGYTF.

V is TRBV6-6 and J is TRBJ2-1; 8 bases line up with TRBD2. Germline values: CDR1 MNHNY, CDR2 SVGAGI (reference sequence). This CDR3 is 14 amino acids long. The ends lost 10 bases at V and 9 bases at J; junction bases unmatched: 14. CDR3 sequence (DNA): TGTGCCATCTCCCCGGGACTAGTGGCGGCTGAGCAGTTCTTC. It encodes CAISPGLVAAEQFF.

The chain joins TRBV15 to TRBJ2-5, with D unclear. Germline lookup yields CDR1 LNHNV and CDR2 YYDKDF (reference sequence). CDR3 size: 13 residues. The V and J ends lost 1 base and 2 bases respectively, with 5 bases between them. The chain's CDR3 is CATSRGIQETQYF. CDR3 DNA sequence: TGTGCCACCAGCAGAGGGATACAAGAGACCCAGTACTTC.

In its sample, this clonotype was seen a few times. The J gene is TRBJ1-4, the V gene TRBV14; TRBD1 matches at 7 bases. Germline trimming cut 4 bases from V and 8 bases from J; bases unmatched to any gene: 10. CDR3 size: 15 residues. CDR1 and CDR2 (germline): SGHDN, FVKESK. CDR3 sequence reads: CASSRQQGQGEKLFF. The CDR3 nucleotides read TGTGCCAGCAGCCGACAACAGGGGCAGGGGGAAAAACTGTTTTTT.

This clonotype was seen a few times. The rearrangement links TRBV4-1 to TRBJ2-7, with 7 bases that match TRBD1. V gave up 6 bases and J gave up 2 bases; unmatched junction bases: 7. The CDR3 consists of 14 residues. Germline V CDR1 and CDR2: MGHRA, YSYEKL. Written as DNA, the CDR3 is TGCGCCAGCAGTCACAGGGGCAGGACCTACGAGCAGTACTTC. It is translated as CASSHRGRTYEQYF.

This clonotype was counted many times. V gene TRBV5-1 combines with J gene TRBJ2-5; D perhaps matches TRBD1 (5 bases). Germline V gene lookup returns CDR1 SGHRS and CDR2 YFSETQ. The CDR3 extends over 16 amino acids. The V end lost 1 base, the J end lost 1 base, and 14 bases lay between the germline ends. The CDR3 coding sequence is TGCGCCAGCAGCTTGCAGATCCGGACATTCCAAGAGACCCAGTACTTC. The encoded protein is CASSLQIRTFQETQYF.

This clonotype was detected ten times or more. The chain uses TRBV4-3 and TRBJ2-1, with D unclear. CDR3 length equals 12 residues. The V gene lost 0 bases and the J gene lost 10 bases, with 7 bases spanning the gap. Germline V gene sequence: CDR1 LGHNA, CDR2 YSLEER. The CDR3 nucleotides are TGCGCCAGCAGCCAAGATCGGAGAGAGCAGTTCTTC. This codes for CASSQDRREQFF.

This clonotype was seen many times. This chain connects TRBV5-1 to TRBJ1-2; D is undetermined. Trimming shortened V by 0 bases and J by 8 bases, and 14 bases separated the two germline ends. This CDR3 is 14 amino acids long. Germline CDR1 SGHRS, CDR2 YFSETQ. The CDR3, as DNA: TGCGCCAGCAGCTTGGAATACGGCCGCCGCGGCTACACCTTC. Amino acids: CASSLEYGRRGYTF.

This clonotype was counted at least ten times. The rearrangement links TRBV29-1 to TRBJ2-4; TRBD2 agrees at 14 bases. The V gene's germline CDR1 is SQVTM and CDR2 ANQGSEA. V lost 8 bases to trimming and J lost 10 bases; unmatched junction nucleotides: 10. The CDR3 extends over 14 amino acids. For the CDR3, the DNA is TGCAGCACGAGACTAGCGGGGGGGCCAGGTATTCAGTACTTC. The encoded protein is CSTRLAGGPGIQYF. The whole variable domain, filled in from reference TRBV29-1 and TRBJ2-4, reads SAVISQKPSRDICQRGTSLTIQCQVDSQVTMMFWYRQQPGQSLTLIATANQGSEATYESGFVIDKFPISRPNLTFSTLTVSNMSPEDSSIYLCSTRLAGGPGIQYFGAGTRLSVL.